This T cell receptor beta chain was recorded in a study of shared T cell receptors in the human thymus. The CDR3 totals 17 residues. Trimming cost V 5 bases and J 5 bases; bases outside gene matches: 9. Germline V lookup: CDR1 SEHNR, CDR2 FQNEAQ (reference sequence). Sequencing used immunoSEQ multiplex PCR; TCRdb keeps in-frame clones, though not all of them. The sample shows roughly 700,000 clones, approximately 88% of them seen only once. The data were also submitted as part of a second study, on human thymus T cells. As that report states: Finnish infants who were healthy and having corrective surgery for congenital heart defects made up the donors. As related research reported, thymic repertoires overlapped highly among unrelated individuals.

The chain has TRBV7-9 and TRBJ2-2; TRBD2 aligns across 12 bases. The source is a boy under two years old with a congenital heart defect. The sequencing sample was made of thymocytes. Here the CDR3 DNA reads TGTGCCAGCAGCCCCCGGACTAGCGGGAAGGGAACCGGGGAGCTGTTTTTT. Translated, it gives CASSPRTSGKGTGELFF.